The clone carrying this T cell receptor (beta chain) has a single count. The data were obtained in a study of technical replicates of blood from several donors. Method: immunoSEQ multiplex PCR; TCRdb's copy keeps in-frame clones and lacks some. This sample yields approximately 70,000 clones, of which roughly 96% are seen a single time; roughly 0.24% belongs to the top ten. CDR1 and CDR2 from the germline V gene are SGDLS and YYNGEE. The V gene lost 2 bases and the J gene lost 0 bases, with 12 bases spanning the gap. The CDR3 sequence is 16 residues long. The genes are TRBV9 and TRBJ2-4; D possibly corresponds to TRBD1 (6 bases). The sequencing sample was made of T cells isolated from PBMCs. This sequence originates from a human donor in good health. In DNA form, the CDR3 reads TGTGCCAGCAGCGTGGAGCAGGGGTTAGCCAAAAACATTCAGTACTTC. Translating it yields CASSVEQGLAKNIQYF.